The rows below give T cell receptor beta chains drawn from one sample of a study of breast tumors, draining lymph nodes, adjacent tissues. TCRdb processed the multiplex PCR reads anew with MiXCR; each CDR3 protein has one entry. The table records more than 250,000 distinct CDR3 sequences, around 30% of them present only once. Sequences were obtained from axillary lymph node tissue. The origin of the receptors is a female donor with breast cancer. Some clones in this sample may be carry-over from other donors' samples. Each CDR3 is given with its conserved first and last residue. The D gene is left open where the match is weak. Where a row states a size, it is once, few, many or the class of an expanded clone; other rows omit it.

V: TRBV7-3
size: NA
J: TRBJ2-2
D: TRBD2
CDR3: CASSSPGLAGVTGELFF
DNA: TGTGCCAGCAGCTCACCGGGACTAGCGGGAGTCACCGGGGAGCTGTTTTTT

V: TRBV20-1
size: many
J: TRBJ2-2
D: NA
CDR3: CSARIAERNTGELFF
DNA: TGCAGTGCTAGAATAGCGGAGCGGAACACCGGGGAGCTGTTTTTT

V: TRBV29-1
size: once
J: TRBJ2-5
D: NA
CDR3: CQLTGWKTQYF
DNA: TGCCAGCTCACCGGTTGGAAGACCCAGTACTTC

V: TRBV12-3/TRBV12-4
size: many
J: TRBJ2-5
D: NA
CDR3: CASSLLQATQYF
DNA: TGTGCCAGCAGTTTACTTCAGGCGACCCAGTACTTC

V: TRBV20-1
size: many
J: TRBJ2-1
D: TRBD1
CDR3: CSARGQANYNEQFF
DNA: TGCAGTGCGAGGGGACAGGCCAACTACAATGAGCAGTTCTTC

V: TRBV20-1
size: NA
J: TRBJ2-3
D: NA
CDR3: CSASLLGLNTDTQYF
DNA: TGCAGTGCTAGCTTATTAGGACTTAACACAGATACGCAGTACTTT

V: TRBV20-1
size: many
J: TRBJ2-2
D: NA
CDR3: CSARVVAPDTGELFF
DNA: TGCAGTGCTAGAGTTGTGGCTCCAGACACCGGGGAGCTGTTTTTT

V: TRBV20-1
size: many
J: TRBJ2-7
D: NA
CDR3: CSASRRDEQYF
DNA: TGCAGTGCAAGTCGCCGGGACGAGCAGTACTTC

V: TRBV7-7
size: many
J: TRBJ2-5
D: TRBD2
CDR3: CASSLGRGAVETQYF
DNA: TGTGCTAGCAGCTTAGGGCGGGGGGCTGTCGAGACCCAGTACTTC

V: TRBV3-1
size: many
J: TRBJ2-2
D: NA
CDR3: CASSGYTGELFF
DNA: TGTGCCAGCAGCGGATACACCGGGGAGCTGTTTTTT

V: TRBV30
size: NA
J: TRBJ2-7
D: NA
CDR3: CAWSVARSPYEQYF
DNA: TGTGCCTGGAGTGTGGCCCGTTCCCCCTACGAGCAGTACTTC

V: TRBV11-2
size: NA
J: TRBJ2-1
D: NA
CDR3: CASSLVSSSGFTYNEQFF
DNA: TGTGCCAGCAGCTTGGTTAGTAGTTCGGGTTTCACCTACAATGAGCAGTTCTTC

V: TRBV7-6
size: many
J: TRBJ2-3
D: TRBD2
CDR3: CASSLNVLAGGTTDTQYF
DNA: TGTGCCAGCAGCTTAAACGTACTAGCGGGAGGAACCACAGATACGCAGTATTTT

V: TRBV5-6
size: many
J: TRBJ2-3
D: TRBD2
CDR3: CASSFEREGTDTQYF
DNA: TGTGCCAGCAGCTTCGAGCGGGAGGGTACAGATACGCAGTATTTT

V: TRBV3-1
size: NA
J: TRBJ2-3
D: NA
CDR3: CASSRDLTTDTQYF
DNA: TGTGCCAGCAGCCGCGACCTAACTACAGATACGCAGTATTTT

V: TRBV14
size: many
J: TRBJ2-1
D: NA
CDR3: CASSQVERVGWRVYNEQFF
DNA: TGTGCCAGCAGCCAAGTAGAACGGGTTGGTTGGAGGGTCTACAATGAGCAGTTCTTC

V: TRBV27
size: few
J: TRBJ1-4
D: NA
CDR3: CASSFMSAEKLFF
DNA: TGTGCCAGCAGTTTCATGTCGGCGGAAAAACTGTTTTTT

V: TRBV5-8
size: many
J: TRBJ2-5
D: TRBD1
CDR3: CASSLDLQGAEETQYF
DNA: TGTGCCAGCAGCTTGGACCTGCAGGGGGCTGAAGAGACCCAGTACTTC

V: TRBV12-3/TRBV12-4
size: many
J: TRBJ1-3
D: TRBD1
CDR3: CASSSTGVRNTIYF
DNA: TGTGCCAGCAGTTCGACAGGGGTACGGAACACCATATATTTT

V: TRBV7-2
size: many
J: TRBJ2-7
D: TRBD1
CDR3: CASSLTQRQGSYEQYF
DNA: TGTGCCAGCAGCTTAACTCAGAGACAGGGGTCCTACGAGCAGTACTTC

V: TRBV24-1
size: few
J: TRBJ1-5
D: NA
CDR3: CATSDFKGGGNQPQHF
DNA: TGTGCCACCAGTGATTTCAAGGGGGGGGGCAATCAGCCCCAGCATTTT

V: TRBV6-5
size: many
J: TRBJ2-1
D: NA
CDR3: CASNPGTSSSYNEQFF
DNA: TGTGCCAGCAACCCGGGGACCTCCAGCTCCTACAATGAGCAGTTCTTC

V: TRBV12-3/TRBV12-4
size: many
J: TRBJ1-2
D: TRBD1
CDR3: CASRDRAGYTF
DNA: TGTGCCAGCAGGGACAGGGCTGGCTACACCTTC

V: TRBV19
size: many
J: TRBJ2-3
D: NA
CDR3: CASSILSRTDTQYF
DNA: TGTGCCAGTAGTATATTGTCCCGCACAGATACGCAGTATTTT

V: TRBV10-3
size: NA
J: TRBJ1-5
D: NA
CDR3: CARIPRGGGMGSGNQPQHF
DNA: TGTGCCAGGATTCCACGTGGGGGGGGCATGGGTTCAGGCAATCAGCCCCAGCATTTT

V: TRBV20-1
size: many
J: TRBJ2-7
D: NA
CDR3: CSANGASYEQYF
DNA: TGCAGTGCTAACGGAGCTTCCTACGAGCAGTACTTC

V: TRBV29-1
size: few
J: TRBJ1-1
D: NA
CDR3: CSVGRVLMNTEAFF
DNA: TGCAGCGTTGGCCGGGTTTTGATGAACACTGAAGCTTTCTTT

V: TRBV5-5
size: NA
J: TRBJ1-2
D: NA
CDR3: CASSFDTYGYTF
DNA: TGTGCCAGCAGCTTTGACACCTATGGCTACACCTTC

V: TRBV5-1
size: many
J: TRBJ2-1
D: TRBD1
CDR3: CASSPLFVAGTASYNEQFF
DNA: TGCGCCAGCAGCCCCCTCTTCGTGGCCGGGACAGCCTCCTACAATGAGCAGTTCTTC

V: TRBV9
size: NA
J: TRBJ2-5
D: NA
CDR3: CASSVGPRETQYF
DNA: TGTGCCAGCAGCGTAGGGCCGCGGGAGACCCAGTACTTC

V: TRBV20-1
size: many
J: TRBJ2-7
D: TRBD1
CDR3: CSANNRGTSSYEQYF
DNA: TGCAGTGCTAATAACAGGGGGACCAGCTCCTACGAGCAGTACTTC